This T cell receptor (beta chain) originates from a study of OX40 agonist ivuxolimab in advanced cancers. On the study more broadly: The study gave patients intravenous ivuxolimab at 0.01 to 10 mg/kg every 2 weeks. Partial responses, seen in three patients, involved one hepatocellular carcinoma and two cutaneous melanomas. The study, taken as a whole, reports: The 0.1-3.0 mg/kg partial responders had among the lowest clonal expansion. Expanded clones were, on average, more numerous in CD8+ T cells than in CD4+.

Sequencing used immunoSEQ multiplex PCR; TCRdb keeps in-frame clones, though not all of them. The repertoire consists of roughly 75,000 clones, with roughly nine tenths occurring once and the leading ten covering around 13%. Notes on this clone: Its cognate antigen is unknown.

Germline CDR1 and CDR2: SGHVS and FNYEAQ. The CDR3 totals 17 residues. Losses at the gene ends were 2 bases for V and 1 base for J; bases not matched to a gene: 8. The source of this sequence is an adult with an advanced solid tumor such as melanoma, head and neck, liver or kidney cancer. This chain connects TRBV7-6 to TRBJ2-7; the match to TRBD2 covers 10 bases. This specimen consisted of CD4+ or CD8+ T cells sorted from blood, obtained in a trial of the OX40 agonist ivuxolimab. CDR3 sequence reads: CASSLTASGSFSYEQYF. The CDR3 DNA reads TGTGCCAGCAGCTTAACGGCTAGCGGGAGTTTTTCCTACGAGCAGTACTTC.